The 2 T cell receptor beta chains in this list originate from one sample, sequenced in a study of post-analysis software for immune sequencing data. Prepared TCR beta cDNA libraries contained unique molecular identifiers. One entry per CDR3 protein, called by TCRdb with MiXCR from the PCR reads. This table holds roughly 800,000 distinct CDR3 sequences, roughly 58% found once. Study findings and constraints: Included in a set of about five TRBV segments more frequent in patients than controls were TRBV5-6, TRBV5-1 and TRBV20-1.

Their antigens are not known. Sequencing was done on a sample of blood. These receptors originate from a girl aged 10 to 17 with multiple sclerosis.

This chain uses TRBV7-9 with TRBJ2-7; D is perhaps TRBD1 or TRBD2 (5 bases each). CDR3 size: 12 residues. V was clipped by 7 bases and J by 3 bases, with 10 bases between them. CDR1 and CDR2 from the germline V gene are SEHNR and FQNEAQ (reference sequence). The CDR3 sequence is CASTGPSYEQYF. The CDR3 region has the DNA TGTGCCAGCACGGGACCCAGCTACGAGCAGTACTTC.

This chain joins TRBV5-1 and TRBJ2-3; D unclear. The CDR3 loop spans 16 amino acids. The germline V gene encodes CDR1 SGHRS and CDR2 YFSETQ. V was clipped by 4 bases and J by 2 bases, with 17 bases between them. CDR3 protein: CASSPRSDLNTDTQYF. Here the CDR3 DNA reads TGCGCCAGCAGCCCCCGCTCGGACCTAAACACAGATACGCAGTATTTT.